The TCR beta chain described here comes from a study of regulatory T cells in long-lasting Graves disease. This clonotype occurred a few times. The V end was cut by 5 bases, the J end by 1 base, with 9 bases between. The germline V gene has CDR1 SQVTM and CDR2 ANQGSEA. This CDR3 is 12 amino acids long. Time point of the sample: newly diagnosed GD, antithyroid drugs for less than 3 months. Preparation of the TCR library used RNA extracted from PBMCs. With EDTA tubes as the receptacles, 7.5 to 9.5 milliliters of peripheral blood were drawn. iRepertoire HTBI primers and Arm-PCR of CDR3 regions built TCR beta libraries. TCRdb independently ran MiXCR on the multiplex PCR reads; one entry per CDR3 protein. The repertoire holds some 250,000 distinct CDR3 sequences, with roughly 18% as singletons. The same sample was also studied in work on T cells in Graves' hyperthyroidism and ophthalmopathy.

The sequenced sample was peripheral blood mononuclear cells (PBMCs), obtained at new diagnosis, from a patient treated with antithyroid drugs. The chain uses TRBV29-1 and TRBJ2-7; tentative D call: TRBD2 (5 bases). The source of this sequence is a woman in her twenties or thirties with Graves disease. This CDR3 is CSVKRGSYEQYF. CDR3 nucleotide sequence: TGCAGCGTTAAACGGGGTTCCTACGAGCAGTACTTC.